The 14 T cell receptor beta chains presented below share a single source sample, sequenced in a study of blood T cell repertoires in COVID-19. Method: immunoSEQ multiplex PCR; TCRdb's copy keeps in-frame clones and lacks some. The sample yields 70,000 or so clones, 80% to 90% seen once. Sequenced material: peripheral blood. These receptors came from a woman aged 80 or over with active COVID-19.

This clone was observed once. The rearrangement links TRBV9 to TRBJ1-1, with D perhaps TRBD1 (5 bases). CDR1 SGDLS and CDR2 YYNGEE come from the germline V gene. There are 15 residues in the CDR3. Trimming stripped 4 bases from V and 2 bases from J, with 15 bases between. CDR3 region: CASSPFPGSNTEAFF. CDR3 DNA sequence: TGTGCCAGCAGCCCCTTCCCAGGGTCCAACACTGAAGCTTTCTTT.

The chain recombines TRBV29-1 with TRBJ2-5; the D gene is possibly TRBD1 (5 bases). The CDR3 loop spans 13 amino acids. V was trimmed by 6 bases and J by 7 bases, leaving 18 bases between them. Germline assignment: CDR1 SQVTM and CDR2 ANQGSEA. The DNA of the CDR3 is TGCAGCGTACTGGACATCCAATTTGGGACCCAGTACTTC. The encoded protein is CSVLDIQFGTQYF.

The chain combines TRBV20-1 with TRBJ2-1; D possibly corresponds to TRBD2 (5 bases). The V end was cut by 6 bases, the J end by 9 bases, with 12 bases between. The CDR3 totals 11 residues. CDR1 is DFQATT and CDR2 is SNEGSKA in the germline V gene (reference sequence). This chain's CDR3 is CSASGNGEQFF. CDR3 sequence (DNA): TGCAGTGCCTCGGGAAATGGTGAGCAGTTCTTC.

This chain joins TRBV7-2 and TRBJ2-2; D gene unclear. Germline-derived CDR1 and CDR2 are SGHTA and FQGNSA. The CDR3 is 13 amino acids. Trimming stripped 3 bases from V and 0 bases from J, with 2 bases between. The CDR3 region is CASSFTNTGELFF. The CDR3 DNA sequence: TGTGCCAGCAGCTTCACGAACACCGGGGAGCTGTTTTTT.

The chain joins TRBV4-3 to TRBJ2-2; a weak D match, TRBD1 (6 bases). The ends were cut back, 0 bases at V and 6 bases at J, with 11 bases in the middle. Germline lookup yields CDR1 LGHNA and CDR2 YSLEER. The CDR3 is 15 amino acids. The DNA of the CDR3 is TGCGCCAGCAGCCAAGAACAGGGTGGGCCCGGGGAGCTGTTTTTT. It codes for CASSQEQGGPGELFF.

The chain joins TRBV28 to TRBJ2-5; 16 nucleotides match TRBD2. With 9 bases clipped from V and 7 bases from J, the junction kept 11 bases outside the gene matches. Germline loops: CDR1 MDHEN, CDR2 SYDVKM. CDR3 size: 16 residues. CDR3 loop: CARGTSGRAEAGTQYF. As DNA, the CDR3 is TGTGCCAGGGGGACTAGCGGGAGGGCGGAAGCGGGGACCCAGTACTTC.

The V gene is TRBV19, the J gene TRBJ2-7; TRBD2 aligns across 13 bases. V shed 6 bases, J shed 3 bases, and the junction held 5 bases outside the gene matches. The germline V gene has CDR1 LNHDA and CDR2 SQIVND (reference sequence). The CDR3 is 15 residues long. The CDR3 nucleotides read TGTGCCAGTAGAAGAGGACTAGCGGGAGTCTACGAGCAGTACTTC. Amino acid sequence: CASRRGLAGVYEQYF.

The rearrangement uses TRBV10-1 and TRBJ2-1; 8 bases align to TRBD1. This CDR3 is built from 15 residues. Germline V gene sequence: CDR1 WNHNN, CDR2 SYGVQD (reference sequence). Trimming removed 6 bases from V and 4 bases from J; junction bases left unmatched: 8. The CDR3 region is CASRNLGQGYNEQFF. CDR3 nucleotide sequence: TGCGCCAGCAGAAACCTAGGACAGGGTTACAATGAGCAGTTCTTC.

The rearrangement links TRBV7-9 to TRBJ2-1; 10 positions agree with TRBD1. This CDR3 is built from 16 residues. CDR1 is SEHNR and CDR2 is FQNEAQ in the germline V gene (reference sequence). The V segment lost 2 bases and the J segment 8 bases; nucleotides outside the gene matches: 9. In DNA form, the CDR3 reads TGTGCCAGCAGCTTAATGGGGGCGACAGGGGGCCATGAGCAGTTCTTC. Residues: CASSLMGATGGHEQFF.

The V call is TRBV3-1 (or the pseudogene TRBV3-2), the J call TRBJ2-3; 9 bases line up with TRBD1. V was clipped by 4 bases and J by 4 bases; unmatched bases: 9. This CDR3 is built from 16 residues. Germline V CDR1 and CDR2: LGHDT, YNNKEL (reference sequence). CDR3 coding DNA: TGTGCCAGCAGCCCTCCAAGGCGGACAGGGGCAGATACGCAGTATTTT. Translating gives CASSPPRRTGADTQYF.

The chain couples TRBV20-1 to TRBJ1-5; D remains unclear. The CDR3 consists of 13 residues. V was clipped by 3 bases and J by 4 bases, with 10 bases between them. Germline CDR1 reads DFQATT; CDR2 reads SNEGSKA (reference sequence). The CDR3 nucleotides read TGCAGTGCTAGTTCGGGAGCGAATCAGCCCCAGCATTTT. This sequence encodes CSASSGANQPQHF.

The V gene is TRBV27, the J gene TRBJ1-5, with 9 bases that match TRBD1. Per germline, CDR1 MNHEY and CDR2 SMNVEV (reference sequence). This CDR3 contains 15 residues. J gave up 4 bases and V 3 bases, and 4 bases lay outside the gene matches. In nucleotides, the CDR3 is TGTGCCAGCAGTTTGAGACAGGGGGTGAATCAGCCCCAGCATTTT. Translating it yields CASSLRQGVNQPQHF.

J is TRBJ1-2 and V is TRBV15; the match to TRBD1 covers 9 bases. Germline V gene data show CDR1 as LNHNV and CDR2 as YYDKDF (reference sequence). The CDR3 length is 13 residues. V lost 3 bases and J lost 5; bases outside the gene matches: 1. The chain's CDR3 is CATSRTGGYGYTF. The CDR3 coding sequence is TGTGCCACCAGCAGGACAGGGGGGTATGGCTACACCTTC.

The gene calls are TRBV19 and TRBJ2-7, with 13 bases lining up with TRBD2. V lost 5 bases, J lost 2 bases, and 3 bases stayed unmatched. The V gene's germline CDR1 is LNHDA and CDR2 SQIVND (reference sequence). CDR3 length: 15 residues. The CDR3 bases are TGTGCCAGTAGTTGGACTAGCGGGAGACCCTACGAGCAGTACTTC. This gives the protein CASSWTSGRPYEQYF.